This T cell receptor (beta chain) comes out of a study of cytomegalovirus exposure and HLA in healthy donors. PCR used 60 Vbeta primers and 13 Jbeta primers. Sequenced by immunoSEQ multiplex PCR; TCRdb stores in-frame clones only, minus some. The sample has around 120,000 clones; 78% are singletons. The length of the CDR3 is 15 residues. Germline-derived CDR1 and CDR2 are SGHTA and FQGNSA. V lost 4 bases and J lost 7, with 14 bases in between. V gene TRBV7-2 combines with J gene TRBJ1-6; D is unresolved. This clonotype originated in a woman aged 25 to 39 in good health and CMV-seropositive. Sequencing was performed on PBMCs. The CDR3 nucleotides read TGTGCCAGCAGCTCAAGCTGGATACAGAATTCACCCCTCCACTTT. Its translation: CASSSSWIQNSPLHF.